One T cell receptor beta chain is described in this entry. This clonotype was recorded many times. No antigen is known for it. No clone much larger than this one lies a single base away; base qualities are absent. The healthy controls were volunteers from a blood bank in Maryland, USA. Libraries from unsorted PBMCs were made from 2 million PBMCs kept in RNAlater at -80 degrees C until RNA extraction. Peripheral blood was subjected to Ficoll-Hypaque density gradient centrifugation to isolate PBMCs, which were then cryopreserved in liquid nitrogen. This sample was taken from a study of neurological immune-mediated disorders (dated by TCRdb to the late 2010s). Some background on the complete study: Peripheral blood TCR-beta repertoires from HTLV-I-associated myelopathy (HAM/TSP) patients, multiple sclerosis patients and healthy controls were compared by UMI-based sequencing. The cohort was made up of approximately 65 subjects, consisting of roughly 15 HAM/TSP patients, some 35 multiple sclerosis patients and about 20 healthy controls. Longitudinal samples, technical triplicates and paired sorted CD4+ and CD8+ T-cell subsets, alongside PBMC samples, were included among the approximately 98 TCR-beta libraries. The study at large found these results: TCR clonal expansion was highest in HAM/TSP patients and lowest in MS patients, with MS patients falling below even healthy controls. Expanded clones from different subjects shared no identical CDR3 amino acid sequences, which suggests that TCR-beta repertoires were private in all groups.

cDNA was synthesized by template-switch 5'RACE using a primer carrying a 10-nucleotide random unique molecular identifier by which each TCR transcript was tagged. Every sequencing run covered 15-18 subjects and yielded more than 170 million TCR-beta sequences. The RNeasy kit was used for extraction of total RNA. The KAPA Real-time Library Amplification kit was used to amplify TCR-beta VDJ regions with primers targeting the TCR constant region and the 5'RACE anchor. A first PCR added sample indexes and Illumina adaptors, after which a second PCR increased the library yield. After Ampure bead purification, the roughly 650 bp TCR product was size-selected on a 2% E-gel SizeSelection system. Before pooling, libraries had their quality checked on a Bioanalyzer, their concentration measured with Qubit, and their quantity determined with the Kapa Library Quantification kit. Paired-end 2 x 150 bp sequencing of the libraries was performed on an Illumina HiSeq 2500. To increase sequence diversity, roughly 25-31% phiX was spiked into each library pool. Turning to the authors' computational methods: Quality-filtered reads were processed with the UMI-based MiGEC pipeline, which removed over 75% of raw TCR sequences during error correction. VDJ genes were aligned to IMGT germline references, and each clonotype was defined by a unique CDR3 amino acid sequence together with V-J genes. VDJtools evaluated clonal expansion, Shannon diversity and CDR3 relatedness (CalcPairwiseDistances, ClusterSamples); CLCbio workbench built phylogenetic trees. Using coefficient-of-variation modelling across technical triplicates, the study counted a clone as expanded if it had at least 8 unique UMIs. TCRdb reran the public reads through fastp at Q25 and MiXCR, keeping productive beta chains. Each record represents a unique CDR3 protein, reported with the most common genes and DNA among its rows. In this record, the V and J calls reflect TCRdb's handling and not the investigators' own analysis. The table for this sample lists about 79,000 distinct CDR3 sequences; about 14% of them were counted only once. The ten largest clones take up approximately 7.5% of the sample.

The CDR3 has 15 amino acids, counting the end cysteine and phenylalanine. Left in the record is the CDR3 DNA by itself, 45 bases read in frame from the first base. From a lookup of the germline V gene, CDR1 and CDR2 are SQVTM and ANQGSEA. At the junction V is shortened by 2 bases and J by 0 bases; bases outside the gene matches: 3. The V gene is TRBV29-1 and the J gene is TRBJ2-3, and TRBD2 matches 9 of the central bases. Sample: PBMCs. The sequence came from a woman in her 50s in good health. In nucleotides, the sequence is TGCAGCGTTGAATTTACTAGCGGGAGCACAGATACGCAGTATTTT. It translates as CSVEFTSGSTDTQYF.